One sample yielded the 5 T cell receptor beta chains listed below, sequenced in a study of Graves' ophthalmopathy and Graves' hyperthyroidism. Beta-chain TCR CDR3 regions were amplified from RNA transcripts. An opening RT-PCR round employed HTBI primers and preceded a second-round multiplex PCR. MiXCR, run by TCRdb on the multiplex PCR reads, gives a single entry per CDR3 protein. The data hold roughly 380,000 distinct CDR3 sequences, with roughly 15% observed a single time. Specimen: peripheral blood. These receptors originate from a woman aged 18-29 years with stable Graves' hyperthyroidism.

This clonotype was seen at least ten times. In DNA, the CDR3 is TGTGCCAGCAGCGCCACACCAACAGGGGCCCCCGGAGAGCAGTACTTC. It encodes CASSATPTGAPGEQYF. The J gene is TRBJ2-7, the V gene TRBV9; TRBD1 agrees at 7 bases. CDR1 and CDR2 from the germline V gene are SGDLS and YYNGEE. V shed 3 bases and J 7 bases; nucleotides not matched to a gene: 16. This CDR3 region has 16 residues.

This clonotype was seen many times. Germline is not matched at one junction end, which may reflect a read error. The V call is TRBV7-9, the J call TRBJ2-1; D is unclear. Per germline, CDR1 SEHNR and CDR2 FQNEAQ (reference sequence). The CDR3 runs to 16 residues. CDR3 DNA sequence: TGTGCCAGCAGCTTAATAGGGATAAGCTCCTACAATGAGAAGTTCTTC. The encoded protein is CASSLIGISSYNEKFF.

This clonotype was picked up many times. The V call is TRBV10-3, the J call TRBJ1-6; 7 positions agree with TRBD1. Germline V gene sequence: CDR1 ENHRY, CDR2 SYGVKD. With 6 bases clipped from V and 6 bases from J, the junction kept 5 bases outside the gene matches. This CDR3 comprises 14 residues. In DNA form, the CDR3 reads TGTGCCATCAGGAGGGACAGTCCTAATTCACCCCTCCACTTT. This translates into CAIRRDSPNSPLHF.

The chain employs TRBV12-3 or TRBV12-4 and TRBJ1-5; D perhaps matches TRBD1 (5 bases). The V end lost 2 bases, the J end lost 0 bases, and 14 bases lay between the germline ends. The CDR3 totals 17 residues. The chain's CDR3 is CASSLYAARGSNQPQHF. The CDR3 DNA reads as TGTGCCAGCAGTTTATACGCGGCTAGGGGTAGCAATCAGCCCCAGCATTTT.

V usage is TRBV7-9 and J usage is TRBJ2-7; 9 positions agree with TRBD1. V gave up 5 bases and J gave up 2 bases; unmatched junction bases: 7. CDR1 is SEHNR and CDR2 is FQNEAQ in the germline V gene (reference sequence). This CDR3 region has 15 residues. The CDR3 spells CASSPGQGLAYEQYF. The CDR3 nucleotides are TGTGCCAGCAGCCCCGGACAGGGGTTAGCCTACGAGCAGTACTTC.